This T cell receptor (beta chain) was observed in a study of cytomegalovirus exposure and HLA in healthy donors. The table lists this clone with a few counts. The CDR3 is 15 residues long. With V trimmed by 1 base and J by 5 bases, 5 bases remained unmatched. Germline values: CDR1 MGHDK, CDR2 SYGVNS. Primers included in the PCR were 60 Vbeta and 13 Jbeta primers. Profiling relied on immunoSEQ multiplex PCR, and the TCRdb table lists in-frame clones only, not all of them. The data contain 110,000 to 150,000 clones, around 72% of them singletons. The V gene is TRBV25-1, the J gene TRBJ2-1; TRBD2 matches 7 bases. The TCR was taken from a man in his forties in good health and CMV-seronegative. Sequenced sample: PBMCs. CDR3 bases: TGTGCCAGCAGTGAATTTAGGACTAGTCACAATGAGCAGTTCTTC. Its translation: CASSEFRTSHNEQFF.